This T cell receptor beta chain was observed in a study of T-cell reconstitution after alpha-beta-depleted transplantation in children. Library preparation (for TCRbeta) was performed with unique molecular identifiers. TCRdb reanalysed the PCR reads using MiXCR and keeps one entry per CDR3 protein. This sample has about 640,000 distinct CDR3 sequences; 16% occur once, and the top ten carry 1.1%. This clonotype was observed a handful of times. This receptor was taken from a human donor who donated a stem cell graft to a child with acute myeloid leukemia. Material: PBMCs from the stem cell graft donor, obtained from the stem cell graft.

The CDR3 region is CASSTASGGLPDTQYF. In DNA form, the CDR3 reads TGTGCCAGCAGCACAGCGAGCGGGGGACTCCCAGATACGCAGTATTTT. This chain connects TRBV7-2 to TRBJ2-3; the match to TRBD2 covers 8 bases. Germline V gene lookup returns CDR1 SGHTA and CDR2 FQGNSA. This CDR3 contains 16 residues. Trimming took 5 bases from V and 4 from J; bases not matched to a gene: 11.